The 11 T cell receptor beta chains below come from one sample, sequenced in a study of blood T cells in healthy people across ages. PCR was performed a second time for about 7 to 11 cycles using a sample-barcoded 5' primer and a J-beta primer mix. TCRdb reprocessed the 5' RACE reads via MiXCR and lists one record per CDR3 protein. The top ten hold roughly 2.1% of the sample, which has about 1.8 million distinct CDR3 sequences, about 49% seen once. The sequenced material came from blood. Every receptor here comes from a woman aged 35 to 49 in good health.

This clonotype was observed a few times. CDR3 amino acids: CATSRAIDQDAKETQYF. The CDR3 nucleotides are TGTGCCACCAGCAGAGCTATCGATCAGGACGCCAAAGAGACCCAGTACTTC. The V gene is TRBV15, the J gene TRBJ2-5; no clear D gene. This CDR3 has 17 amino acids. V dropped 1 base and J dropped 3 bases, with 18 bases sitting between them. CDR1 and CDR2 from the germline V gene are LNHNV and YYDKDF (reference sequence).

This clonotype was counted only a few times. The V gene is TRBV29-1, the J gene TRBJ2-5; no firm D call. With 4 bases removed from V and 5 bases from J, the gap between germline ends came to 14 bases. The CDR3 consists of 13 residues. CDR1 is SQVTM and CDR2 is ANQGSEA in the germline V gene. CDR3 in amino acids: CSVAIVVAETQYF. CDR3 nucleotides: TGCAGCGTTGCTATTGTGGTAGCCGAGACCCAGTACTTC.

The CDR3: CASSVGQPSYNSPLHF. In DNA, the CDR3 is TGTGCCAGCAGTGTCGGACAGCCCTCCTATAATTCACCCCTCCACTTT. The rearrangement links TRBV2 to TRBJ1-6, with D possibly TRBD1 on 6 matching bases. Trimming shortened V by 4 bases and J by 0 bases, and 10 bases separated the two germline ends. CDR1 SNHLY and CDR2 FYNNEI come from the germline V gene. This CDR3 contains 16 residues.

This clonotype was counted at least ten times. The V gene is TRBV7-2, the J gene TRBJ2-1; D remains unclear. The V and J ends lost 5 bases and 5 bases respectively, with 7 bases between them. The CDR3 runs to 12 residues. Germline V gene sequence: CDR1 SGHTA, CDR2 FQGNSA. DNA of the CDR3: TGTGCCAGCAGCCTTAGCCACAATGAGCAGTTCTTC. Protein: CASSLSHNEQFF.

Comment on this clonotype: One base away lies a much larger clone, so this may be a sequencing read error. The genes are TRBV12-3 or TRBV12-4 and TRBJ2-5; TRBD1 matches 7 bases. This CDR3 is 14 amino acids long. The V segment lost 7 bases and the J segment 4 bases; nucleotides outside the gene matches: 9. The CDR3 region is CASNLQGWIETQYF. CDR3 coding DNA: TGTGCCAGCAACCTACAGGGGTGGATAGAGACCCAGTACTTC.

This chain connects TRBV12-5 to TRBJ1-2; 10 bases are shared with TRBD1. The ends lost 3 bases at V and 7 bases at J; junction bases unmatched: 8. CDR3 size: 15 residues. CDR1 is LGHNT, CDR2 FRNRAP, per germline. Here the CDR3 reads CASGLDLGDRGGYTF. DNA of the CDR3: TGTGCTAGTGGTTTAGATCTCGGGGACAGGGGTGGCTACACCTTC.

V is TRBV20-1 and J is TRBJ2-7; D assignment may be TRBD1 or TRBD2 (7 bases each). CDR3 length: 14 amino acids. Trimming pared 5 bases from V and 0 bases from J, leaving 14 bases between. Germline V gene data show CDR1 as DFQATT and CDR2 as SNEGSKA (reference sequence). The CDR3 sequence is CSAATGDYSYEQYF. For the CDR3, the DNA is TGCAGTGCTGCCACAGGGGACTACTCCTACGAGCAGTACTTC.

CDR3 coding DNA: TGTGCCAGCAGTTTAAAAGCGGGGGGGCCACATACGCAGTATTTT. This sequence encodes CASSLKAGGPHTQYF. This chain joins TRBV27 and TRBJ2-3; TRBD2 matches 10 bases. The germline CDR1 and CDR2 sequences are MNHEY and SMNVEV (reference sequence). With 2 bases clipped from V and 7 bases from J, the junction kept 6 bases outside the gene matches. The CDR3 totals 15 residues.

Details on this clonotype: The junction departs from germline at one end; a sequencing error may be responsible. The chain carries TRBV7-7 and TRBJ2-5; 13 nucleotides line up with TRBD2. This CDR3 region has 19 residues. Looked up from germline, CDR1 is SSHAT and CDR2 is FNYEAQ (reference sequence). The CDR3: CASSLLSPGLAGYQETQYF. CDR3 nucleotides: TGTGCTAGCAGCTTATTGTCACCGGGACTAGCGGGGTACCAAGAGACCCAGTACTTC.

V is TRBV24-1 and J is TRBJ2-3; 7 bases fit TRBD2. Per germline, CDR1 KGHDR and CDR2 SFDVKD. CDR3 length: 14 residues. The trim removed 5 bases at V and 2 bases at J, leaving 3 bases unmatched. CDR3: CATSGGGTTDTQYF. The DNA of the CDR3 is TGTGCCACCAGTGGGGGGGGGACCACAGATACGCAGTATTTT.

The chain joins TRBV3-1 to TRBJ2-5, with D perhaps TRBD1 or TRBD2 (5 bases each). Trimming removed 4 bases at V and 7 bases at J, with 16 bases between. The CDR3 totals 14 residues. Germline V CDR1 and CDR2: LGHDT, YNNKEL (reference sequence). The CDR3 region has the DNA TGTGCCAGCAGCCCGTCGGGACCATGGGTGACCCAGTACTTC. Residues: CASSPSGPWVTQYF.